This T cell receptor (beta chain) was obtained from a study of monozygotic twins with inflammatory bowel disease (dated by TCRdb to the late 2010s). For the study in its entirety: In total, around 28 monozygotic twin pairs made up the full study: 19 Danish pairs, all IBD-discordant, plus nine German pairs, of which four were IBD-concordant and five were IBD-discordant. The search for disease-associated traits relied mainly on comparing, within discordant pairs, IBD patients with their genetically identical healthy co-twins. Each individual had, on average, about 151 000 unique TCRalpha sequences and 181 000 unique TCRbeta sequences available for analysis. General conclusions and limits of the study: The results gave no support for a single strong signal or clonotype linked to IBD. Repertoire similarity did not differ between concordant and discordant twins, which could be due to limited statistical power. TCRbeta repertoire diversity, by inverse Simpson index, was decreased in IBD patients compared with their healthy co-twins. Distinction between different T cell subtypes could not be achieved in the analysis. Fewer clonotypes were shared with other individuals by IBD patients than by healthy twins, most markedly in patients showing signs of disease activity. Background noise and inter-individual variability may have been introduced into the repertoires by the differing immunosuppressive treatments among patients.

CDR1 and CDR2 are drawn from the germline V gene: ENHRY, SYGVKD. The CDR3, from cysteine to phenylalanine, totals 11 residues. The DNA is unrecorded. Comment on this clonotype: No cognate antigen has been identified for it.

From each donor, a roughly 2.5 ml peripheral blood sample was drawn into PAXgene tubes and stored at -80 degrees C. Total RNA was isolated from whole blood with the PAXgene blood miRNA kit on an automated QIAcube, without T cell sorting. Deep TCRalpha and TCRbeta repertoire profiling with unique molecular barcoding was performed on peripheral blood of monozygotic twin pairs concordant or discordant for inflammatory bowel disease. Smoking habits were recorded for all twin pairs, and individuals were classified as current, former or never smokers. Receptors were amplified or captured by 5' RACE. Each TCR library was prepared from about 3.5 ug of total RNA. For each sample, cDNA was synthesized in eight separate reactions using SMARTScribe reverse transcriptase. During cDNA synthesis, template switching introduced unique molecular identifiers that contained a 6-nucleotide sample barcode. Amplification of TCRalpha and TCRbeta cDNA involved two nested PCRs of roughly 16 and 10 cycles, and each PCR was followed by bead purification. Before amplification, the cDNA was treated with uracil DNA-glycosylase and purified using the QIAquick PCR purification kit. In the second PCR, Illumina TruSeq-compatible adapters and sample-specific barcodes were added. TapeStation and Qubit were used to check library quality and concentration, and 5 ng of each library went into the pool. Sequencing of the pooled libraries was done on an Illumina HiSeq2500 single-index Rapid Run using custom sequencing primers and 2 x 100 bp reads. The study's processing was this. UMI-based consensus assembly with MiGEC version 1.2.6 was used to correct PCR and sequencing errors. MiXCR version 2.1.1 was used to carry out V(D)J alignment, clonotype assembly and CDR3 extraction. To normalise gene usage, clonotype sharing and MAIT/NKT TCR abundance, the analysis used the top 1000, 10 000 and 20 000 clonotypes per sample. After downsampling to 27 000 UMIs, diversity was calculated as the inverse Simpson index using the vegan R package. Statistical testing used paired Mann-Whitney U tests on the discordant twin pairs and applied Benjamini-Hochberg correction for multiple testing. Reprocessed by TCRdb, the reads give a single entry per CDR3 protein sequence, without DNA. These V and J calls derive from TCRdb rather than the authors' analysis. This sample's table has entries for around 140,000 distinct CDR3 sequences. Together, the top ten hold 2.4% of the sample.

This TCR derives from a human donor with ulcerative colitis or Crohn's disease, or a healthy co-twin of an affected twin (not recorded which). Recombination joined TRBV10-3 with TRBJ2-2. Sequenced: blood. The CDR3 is CAISDTGELFF.